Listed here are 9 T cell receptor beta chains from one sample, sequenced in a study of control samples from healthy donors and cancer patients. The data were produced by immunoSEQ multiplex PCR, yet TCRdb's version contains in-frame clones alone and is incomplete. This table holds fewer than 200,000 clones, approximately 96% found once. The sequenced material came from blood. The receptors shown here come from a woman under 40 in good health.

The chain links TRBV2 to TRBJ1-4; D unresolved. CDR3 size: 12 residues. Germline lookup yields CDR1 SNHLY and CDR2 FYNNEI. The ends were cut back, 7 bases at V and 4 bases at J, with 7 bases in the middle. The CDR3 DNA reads TGTGCCAGCAAACTTATTAATGAAAAACTGTTTTTT. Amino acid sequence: CASKLINEKLFF.

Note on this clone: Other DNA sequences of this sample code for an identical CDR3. The CDR3 here is CAWRDRANTEAFF. For the CDR3, the DNA is TGTGCCTGGAGGGACAGGGCCAACACTGAAGCTTTCTTT. The chain carries TRBV30 and TRBJ1-1; 8 nucleotides align to TRBD1. With 3 bases clipped from V and 2 bases from J, the junction kept 2 bases outside the gene matches. In germline, CDR1 is GTSNPN, CDR2 SVGIG (reference sequence). This CDR3 comprises 13 residues. The full variable domain, rest sourced from reference TRBV30 and TRBJ1-1, is SQTIHQWPATLVQPVGSPLSLECTVEGTSNPNLYWYRQAAGRGLQLLFYSVGIGQISSEVPQNLSASRPQDRQFILSSKKLLLSDSGFYLCAWRDRANTEAFFGQGTRLTVV.

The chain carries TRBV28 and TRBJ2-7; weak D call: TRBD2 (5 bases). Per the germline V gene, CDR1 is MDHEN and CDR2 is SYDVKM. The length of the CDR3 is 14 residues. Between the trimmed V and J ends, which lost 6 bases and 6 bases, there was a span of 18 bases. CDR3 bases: TGTGCCAGCAGCCAGTACGGGAATCGGGGCGAGCAGTACTTC. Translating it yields CASSQYGNRGEQYF. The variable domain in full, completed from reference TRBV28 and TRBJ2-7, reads DVKVTQSSRYLVKRTGEKVFLECVQDMDHENMFWYRQDPGLGLRLIYFSYDVKMKEKGDIPEGYSVSREKKERFSLILESASTNQTSMYLCASSQYGNRGEQYFGPGTRLTVT.

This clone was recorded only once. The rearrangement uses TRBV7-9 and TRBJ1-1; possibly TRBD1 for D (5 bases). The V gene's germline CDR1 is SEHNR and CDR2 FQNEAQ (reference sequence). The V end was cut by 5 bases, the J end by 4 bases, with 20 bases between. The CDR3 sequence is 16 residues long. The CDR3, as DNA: TGTGCCAGCAGCCCACAACGGGGCCGGAGGGGCACTGAAGCTTTCTTT. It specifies CASSPQRGRRGTEAFF.

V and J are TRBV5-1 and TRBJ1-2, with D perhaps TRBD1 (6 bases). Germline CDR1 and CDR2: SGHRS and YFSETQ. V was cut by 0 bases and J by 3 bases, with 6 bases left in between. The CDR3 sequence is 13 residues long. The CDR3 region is CASSLEGDYGYTF. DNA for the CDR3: TGCGCCAGCAGCTTGGAGGGGGACTATGGCTACACCTTC.

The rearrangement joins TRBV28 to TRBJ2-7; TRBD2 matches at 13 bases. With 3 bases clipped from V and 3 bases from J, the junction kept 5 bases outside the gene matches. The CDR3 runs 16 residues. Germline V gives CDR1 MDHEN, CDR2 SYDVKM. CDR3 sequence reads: CASSFRTSGRGYEQYF. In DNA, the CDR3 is TGTGCCAGCAGTTTCAGGACTAGCGGGAGAGGCTACGAGCAGTACTTC. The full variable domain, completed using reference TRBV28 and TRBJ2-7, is DVKVTQSSRYLVKRTGEKVFLECVQDMDHENMFWYRQDPGLGLRLIYFSYDVKMKEKGDIPEGYSVSREKKERFSLILESASTNQTSMYLCASSFRTSGRGYEQYFGPGTRLTVT.

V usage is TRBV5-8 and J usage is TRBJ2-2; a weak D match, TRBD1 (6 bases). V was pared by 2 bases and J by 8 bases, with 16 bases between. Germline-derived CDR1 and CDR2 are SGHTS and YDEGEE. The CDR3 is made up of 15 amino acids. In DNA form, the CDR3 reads TGTGCCAGCAGCTTTGGAGTGGGGGCTGCTGGGGAGCTGTTTTTT. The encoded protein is CASSFGVGAAGELFF.

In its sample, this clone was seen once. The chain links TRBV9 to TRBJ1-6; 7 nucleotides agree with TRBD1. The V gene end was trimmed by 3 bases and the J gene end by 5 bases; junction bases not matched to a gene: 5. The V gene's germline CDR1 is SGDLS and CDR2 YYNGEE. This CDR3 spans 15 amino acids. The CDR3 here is CASSALGQNNSPLHF. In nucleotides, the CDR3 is TGTGCCAGCAGCGCCCTGGGACAGAATAATTCACCCCTCCACTTT.

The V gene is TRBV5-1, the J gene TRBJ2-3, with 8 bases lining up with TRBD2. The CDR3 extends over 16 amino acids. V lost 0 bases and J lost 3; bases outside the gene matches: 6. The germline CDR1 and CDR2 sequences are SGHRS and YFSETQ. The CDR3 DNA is TGCGCCAGCAGCTTGGTGTCCGGGAGGGCTACAGATACGCAGTATTTT. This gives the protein CASSLVSGRATDTQYF.